Presented here are 30 T cell receptor beta chains from one specimen sequenced in a study of cytomegalovirus exposure and HLA in healthy donors. Only in-frame clones appear in the TCRdb table, and some are missing; sequencing was by immunoSEQ multiplex PCR. Found here are around 200,000 clones, about 90% of them singletons; the top ten hold just under 3%. Sequencing used PBMCs. All receptors derive from a woman younger than 35 in good health and CMV-seronegative.

This chain connects TRBV28 to TRBJ2-7; D is possibly TRBD1 (5 bases). CDR1 and CDR2 from the germline V gene are MDHEN and SYDVKM. Deletions cut 3 bases from V and 2 bases from J, with 17 bases between. The CDR3 totals 16 residues. DNA for the CDR3: TGTGCCAGCAGTTTTGGATCAGGGAACCGTCCCTACGAGCAGTACTTC. Translation: CASSFGSGNRPYEQYF.

The chain joins TRBV7-3 to TRBJ1-1, with 9 positions matching TRBD1. J was trimmed by 5 bases and V by 5 bases; bases with no gene match: 3. This CDR3 has 13 residues. The germline CDR1 and CDR2 sequences are SGHTA and FQGTGA. This chain's CDR3 is CASSPTGGTEAFF. CDR3 DNA: TGTGCCAGCAGCCCGACAGGGGGTACTGAAGCTTTCTTT.

V gene TRBV4-1 combines with J gene TRBJ1-2; the match to TRBD1 covers 10 bases. CDR1 and CDR2 from the germline V gene are MGHRA and YSYEKL. The CDR3 contains 15 residues. With 2 bases clipped from V and 4 bases from J, the junction kept 4 bases outside the gene matches. CDR3 sequence: CASSQTTGGTYGYTF. The CDR3 nucleotides are TGCGCCAGCAGCCAAACGACAGGGGGCACCTATGGCTACACCTTC.

The V and J genes are TRBV19 and TRBJ2-6; D is possibly TRBD1 (5 bases). Germline loops: CDR1 LNHDA, CDR2 SQIVND (reference sequence). Trimming removed 5 bases at V and 2 bases at J, with 13 bases between. CDR3 length: 16 residues. CDR3 sequence reads: CASSQGAGTGANVLTF. CDR3 nucleotides: TGTGCCAGTAGTCAAGGGGCAGGGACTGGGGCCAACGTCCTGACTTTC.

The chain links TRBV5-4 to TRBJ2-1; 7 positions match TRBD2. This CDR3 contains 14 residues. The V gene end was trimmed by 0 bases and the J gene end by 8 bases; junction bases not matched to a gene: 5. Germline lookup yields CDR1 SGHNT and CDR2 YYREEE (reference sequence). The CDR3 region has the DNA TGTGCCAGCAGCTTGGCGGCTAGCGGTTATGAGCAGTTCTTC. It translates to CASSLAASGYEQFF.

This rearrangement joins TRBV6-5 to TRBJ2-7; 8 bases are a match to TRBD2. CDR1 is MNHEY, CDR2 SVGAGI, per germline. The V segment lost 0 bases and the J segment 5 bases; nucleotides outside the gene matches: 6. This CDR3 region has 15 residues. The CDR3 sequence is CASSYSGLEVNEQYF. CDR3 nucleotide sequence: TGTGCCAGCAGTTACTCGGGACTAGAGGTGAACGAGCAGTACTTC.

V is TRBV28 and J is TRBJ2-7; 11 nucleotides line up with TRBD1. V was clipped by 5 bases and J by 3 bases; unmatched bases: 18. This CDR3 is 19 amino acids long. In germline, CDR1 is MDHEN, CDR2 SYDVKM. The CDR3 reads CASSMGQGGPGLPYYEQYF. The CDR3 DNA reads TGTGCCAGCAGTATGGGACAGGGGGGTCCCGGGCTACCCTACTACGAGCAGTACTTC.

This clone has a single count. This sequence joins TRBV11-2 and TRBJ2-1; TRBD2 matches 11 bases. With V trimmed by 6 bases and J by 9 bases, 10 bases remained unmatched. Germline V lookup: CDR1 SGHAT, CDR2 FQNNGV. This CDR3 region has 15 residues. The CDR3 sequence: CASSLIAGGRLEQFF. As DNA, the CDR3 is TGTGCCAGCAGTCTAATAGCGGGAGGGAGACTTGAGCAGTTCTTC.

The V call is TRBV30, the J call TRBJ2-4; D unclear. Trimming shortened V by 7 bases and J by 0 bases, and 13 bases separated the two germline ends. This CDR3 region has 14 residues. CDR1 and CDR2 (germline): GTSNPN, SVGIG (reference sequence). CDR3: CAFLDTAAKNIQYF. The CDR3 bases are TGTGCCTTCTTAGACACAGCAGCCAAAAACATTCAGTACTTC.

This chain uses TRBV10-3 with TRBJ2-7, with 8 positions matching TRBD2. The CDR3 covers 15 residues. Germline V gene lookup returns CDR1 ENHRY and CDR2 SYGVKD. The junction had 3 bases not matched to a gene; V was cut back by 0 bases and J by 2 bases. The CDR3 DNA is TGTGCCATCAGTGAGTCACTAGCGGAGGCCTACGAGCAGTACTTC. Protein: CAISESLAEAYEQYF.

The chain recombines TRBV6-1 with TRBJ2-2, with TRBD2 matching over 11 bases. The ends lost 6 bases at V and 4 bases at J; junction bases unmatched: 10. The CDR3 is 17 residues long. Germline V CDR1 and CDR2: MNHNS, SASEGT. This chain's CDR3 is CASSERLAGSGTGELFF. The CDR3 region has the DNA TGTGCCAGCAGCGAAAGACTAGCGGGATCGGGCACCGGGGAGCTGTTTTTT.

The count of this clone is one. The chain joins TRBV7-3 to TRBJ2-7, with 13 bases matching TRBD2. Germline V gene sequence: CDR1 SGHTA, CDR2 FQGTGA. This CDR3 is 18 amino acids long. J was trimmed by 2 bases and V by 2 bases; bases with no gene match: 9. CDR3 sequence (DNA): TGTGCCAGCAGCTTACCGTGGACTAGCGGGAGTGCGGCCTACGAGCAGTACTTC. Amino acid sequence: CASSLPWTSGSAAYEQYF.

The chain carries TRBV27 and TRBJ2-5; 11 bases match TRBD2. Germline lookup yields CDR1 MNHEY and CDR2 SMNVEV (reference sequence). The CDR3 covers 14 residues. Trimming at V came to 5 bases and at J to 3 bases, leaving 2 bases not matched to a gene. The CDR3 region is CASSQLAGEETQYF. The DNA for the CDR3 is TGTGCCAGCAGTCAACTAGCGGGAGAAGAGACCCAGTACTTC.

This chain connects TRBV4-2 to TRBJ1-5, with D perhaps matching TRBD1 (6 bases). Trimming left V 0 bases short and J 5 bases short, with 20 bases between. The CDR3 loop spans 18 amino acids. Looked up from germline, CDR1 is LGHNA and CDR2 is YNFKEQ. The chain's CDR3 is CASSQDGGKGRGDQPQHF. In nucleotides, the CDR3 is TGTGCCAGCAGCCAAGATGGTGGAAAAGGGAGGGGGGATCAGCCCCAGCATTTT.

V gene TRBV7-8 combines with J gene TRBJ2-1, with a tentative D call TRBD2 (6 bases). In germline, CDR1 is SGHVS, CDR2 FQNEAQ. Trimming took 1 base from V and 2 from J, leaving 9 bases between them. The CDR3 runs to 15 residues. The CDR3 sequence: CASSLGRGAYNEQFF. As DNA, the CDR3 is TGTGCCAGCAGCTTAGGTCGCGGGGCCTACAATGAGCAGTTCTTC. Filled out from reference TRBV7-8 and TRBJ2-1, the complete variable domain reads GAGVSQSPRYKVAKRGQDVALRCDPISGHVSLFWYQQALGQGPEFLTYFQNEAQLDKSGLPSDRFFAERPEGSVSTLKIQRTQQEDSAVYLCASSLGRGAYNEQFFGPGTRLTVL.

The genes are TRBV11-2 and TRBJ2-7, with TRBD1 matching 7 bases. The CDR3 extends over 16 amino acids. CDR1 and CDR2 from the germline V gene are SGHAT and FQNNGV. Trimming took 4 bases from V and 0 from J; bases not matched to a gene: 9. CDR3 sequence: CASSSSTDRSSYEQYF. CDR3 DNA: TGTGCCAGCAGCTCCTCGACGGACAGGAGCTCCTACGAGCAGTACTTC.

This chain uses TRBV28 with TRBJ1-1, with D unclear. Trimming left V 3 bases short and J 5 bases short, with 4 bases between. This CDR3 comprises 11 residues. The V gene's germline CDR1 is MDHEN and CDR2 SYDVKM. The CDR3 nucleotides are TGTGCCAGCAGTTTCTATACTGAAGCTTTCTTT. Translated, it gives CASSFYTEAFF.

The chain carries TRBV4-2 and TRBJ2-5, with a weak D call TRBD2 (6 bases). CDR3 size: 19 residues. V was clipped by 5 bases and J by 0 bases, with 25 bases between them. Germline V gene data show CDR1 as LGHNA and CDR2 as YNFKEQ. The CDR3 DNA follows: TGTGCCAGCAGCATTGGACTATCCCTTGGGGCTGCGTACCAAGAGACCCAGTACTTC. It translates to CASSIGLSLGAAYQETQYF.

The chain joins TRBV19 to TRBJ2-2, with D perhaps matching TRBD1 (5 bases). Germline V gene sequence: CDR1 LNHDA, CDR2 SQIVND (reference sequence). The ends were cut back, 3 bases at V and 6 bases at J, with 8 bases in the middle. CDR3 length: 13 residues. CDR3 in DNA: TGTGCCAGTAGTATTCAGGGATCCGGGGAGCTGTTTTTT. Its protein product is CASSIQGSGELFF.

The rearrangement links TRBV4-3 to TRBJ2-2; TRBD1 is a possible D gene (7 bases). Between the trimmed V and J ends, which lost 1 base and 8 bases, there was a span of 14 bases. The CDR3 sequence is 15 residues long. CDR1 is LGHNA, CDR2 YSLEER, per germline. For the CDR3, the DNA is TGCGCCAGCAGCCAAGGGAGGGGGCTCTCTGGGGAGCTGTTTTTT. This sequence encodes CASSQGRGLSGELFF.

In nucleotides, the CDR3 is TGTGCCAGCAGCTTCGGGGGAGTCTATAATGAGCAGTTCTTC. Protein sequence: CASSFGGVYNEQFF. The V call is TRBV5-4, the J call TRBJ2-1, with D tentatively TRBD2 (6 bases). V was trimmed by 2 bases and J by 7 bases, leaving 13 bases between them. The germline gives CDR1 SGHNT, CDR2 YYREEE (reference sequence). This CDR3 contains 14 residues.

This chain connects TRBV25-1 to TRBJ2-5, with a possible D match to TRBD2 (6 bases). Between the trimmed V and J ends, which lost 5 bases and 1 base, there was a span of 8 bases. Germline lookup yields CDR1 MGHDK and CDR2 SYGVNS. CDR3 size: 13 residues. CDR3 in DNA: TGTGCCAGCAGTAGGGACTTCCAAGAGACCCAGTACTTC. Encoded protein: CASSRDFQETQYF. Full variable domain (rest looked up from reference TRBV25-1 and TRBJ2-5): EADIYQTPRYLVIGTGKKITLECSQTMGHDKMYWYQQDPGMELHLIHYSYGVNSTEKGDLSSESTVSRIRTEHFPLTLESARPSHTSQYLCASSRDFQETQYFGPGTRLLVL.

V is TRBV30 and J is TRBJ2-2, with unresolved D. The germline CDR1 and CDR2 sequences are GTSNPN and SVGIG (reference sequence). Trimming removed 1 base at V and 7 bases at J, with 10 bases between. CDR3 length: 13 residues. The CDR3 nucleotides read TGTGCCTGGAGTGGACAATTGGACGGGGAGCTGTTTTTT. Its protein is CAWSGQLDGELFF. Based on the CDR3 plus reference TRBV30 and TRBJ2-2, the full variable domain is SQTIHQWPATLVQPVGSPLSLECTVEGTSNPNLYWYRQAAGRGLQLLFYSVGIGQISSEVPQNLSASRPQDRQFILSSKKLLLSDSGFYLCAWSGQLDGELFFGEGSRLTVL.

The chain recombines TRBV4-1 with TRBJ2-1; D is possibly TRBD1 (5 bases). This CDR3 has 15 amino acids. With 4 bases removed from V and 9 bases from J, the gap between germline ends came to 19 bases. Germline CDR1 reads MGHRA; CDR2 reads YSYEKL. DNA of the CDR3: TGCGCCAGCAGCCGACAGACGGGCGCTTGGGGTGAGCAGTTCTTC. It specifies CASSRQTGAWGEQFF.

V and J are TRBV5-6 and TRBJ1-1; D is ambiguous. This CDR3 region has 13 residues. V gave up 0 bases and J gave up 4 bases, with 7 bases separating them. CDR1 is SGHDT and CDR2 is YYEEEE in the germline V gene. The CDR3 DNA reads TGTGCCAGCAGCTTGGGGGAGAGCACTGAAGCTTTCTTT. It encodes CASSLGESTEAFF.

CDR3 nucleotides: TGCGCCAGCAGTGAAGGGGCTGGGCTAGCGACAGAGACCCAGTACTTC. It translates to CASSEGAGLATETQYF. This chain joins TRBV10-2 and TRBJ2-5, with D possibly matching TRBD2 (6 bases). The V gene lost 3 bases and the J gene lost 4 bases, with 18 bases spanning the gap. CDR1 is WSHSY and CDR2 is SAAADI in the germline V gene. There are 16 residues in the CDR3.

The chain has TRBV6-7 and TRBJ1-5; 8 nucleotides match TRBD1. TRBV6-7 is treated as an ORF (open reading frame) with a function not yet certain. The CDR3 runs to 17 residues. The J segment lost 2 bases and the V segment lost 8 bases, leaving 14 bases of the junction unmatched. CDR3 in amino acids: CASGAYPRGLGNQPQHF. CDR3 DNA sequence: TGTGCCAGCGGCGCCTATCCCAGGGGGCTGGGCAATCAGCCCCAGCATTTT.

The V and J genes are TRBV6-6 and TRBJ1-5; 10 bases align to TRBD1. Losses at the gene ends were 5 bases for V and 5 bases for J; bases not matched to a gene: 6. CDR3 length equals 15 residues. The germline gives CDR1 MNHNY, CDR2 SVGAGI (reference sequence). The CDR3 DNA sequence: TGTGCCAGCAGTGCCTCCGGGACAGGGGATCAGCCCCAGCATTTT. Amino acid sequence: CASSASGTGDQPQHF.

The chain is built from TRBV2 and TRBJ2-7; tentative D call: TRBD2 (5 bases). CDR3 length equals 13 residues. Per germline, CDR1 SNHLY and CDR2 FYNNEI. Trimming shortened V by 4 bases and J by 3 bases, and 10 bases separated the two germline ends. The CDR3: CASSVGISYEQYF. CDR3 bases: TGTGCCAGCAGTGTCGGGATCAGCTACGAGCAGTACTTC.

The chain uses TRBV7-2 and TRBJ1-2; 7 nucleotides agree with TRBD1. Germline CDR1 reads SGHTA; CDR2 reads FQGNSA. V lost 5 bases and J lost 4; bases outside the gene matches: 4. The CDR3 extends over 13 amino acids. The CDR3 region is CASSPGTVYGYTF. The CDR3 DNA reads TGTGCCAGCAGCCCGGGGACAGTCTATGGCTACACCTTC. The whole variable domain, filled in from reference TRBV7-2 and TRBJ1-2, reads GAGVSQSPSNKVTEKGKDVELRCDPISGHTALYWYRQSLGQGLEFLIYFQGNSAPDKSGLPSDRFSAERTGGSVSTLTIQRTQQEDSAVYLCASSPGTVYGYTFGSGTRLTVV.